The 29 T cell receptor beta chains given below trace back to one sample, sequenced in a study of cytomegalovirus exposure and HLA in healthy donors listed by TCRdb under 2017. The method behind the library was the immunoSEQ multiplex PCR assay. For the multiplex PCR, a mixture combining 60 forward primers for TCR Vbeta segments and 13 reverse primers for TCR Jbeta segments was used. The immuneACCESS repertoire file appears here via TCRdb, limited to in-frame rearrangements. These files lack a portion of the clones; in checked studies, under half of the deficit traces to unresolved V genes, and the cause of the others is not known. In all, the sample holds more than 90,000 clones, and around three quarters of those were seen once. The ten largest make up approximately 4.4% of the sample. Input material: PBMCs. The source is a man aged 30 to 39 in good health and CMV-seropositive.

The rearrangement joins TRBV18 to TRBJ1-1; possibly TRBD1 for D (5 bases). Trimming took 4 bases from V and 7 from J, leaving 13 bases between them. The CDR3 length is 13 residues. The germline gives CDR1 KGHSH, CDR2 LQKENI. The CDR3 coding sequence is TGTGCCAGCTCACTAGGGCAGACAGATGAAGCTTTCTTT. Its protein is CASSLGQTDEAFF.

This rearrangement joins TRBV21-1 to TRBJ1-5. TRBV21-1 is a known pseudogene. This CDR3 is 15 amino acids long. The CDR3 is CASSLGGGGNQPQHF. The CDR3 DNA reads TGTGCCAGCAGCCTAGGCGGGGGAGGTAATCAGCCCCAGCATTTT.

The rearrangement links TRBV30 to TRBJ1-2; maybe TRBD1 (6 bases). The CDR3 extends over 14 amino acids. The ends were cut back, 5 bases at V and 4 bases at J, with 17 bases in the middle. CDR1 and CDR2 from the germline V gene are GTSNPN and SVGIG (reference sequence). For the CDR3, the DNA is TGTGCCTGGGAAAAGGGACACGACCTCTATGGCTACACCTTC. Translating gives CAWEKGHDLYGYTF.

The chain recombines TRBV4-1 with TRBJ2-3, with D possibly matching TRBD1 (5 bases). Germline CDR1 and CDR2: MGHRA and YSYEKL. The length of the CDR3 is 15 residues. Trimming pared 4 bases from V and 3 bases from J, leaving 14 bases between. CDR3 residues: CASSLQGLETDTQYF. For the CDR3, the DNA is TGCGCCAGCAGCCTTCAGGGTCTCGAGACAGATACGCAGTATTTT.

V usage is TRBV6-4 and J usage is TRBJ2-1, with 11 bases identical to TRBD2. The V gene's germline CDR1 is MRHNA and CDR2 SNTAGT. V dropped 4 bases and J dropped 4; count of bases not matched to a gene: 3. The CDR3 is 15 amino acids. CDR3 amino acids: CASSASGGFYNEQFF. The CDR3 bases are TGTGCCAGCAGTGCTAGCGGGGGGTTTTACAATGAGCAGTTCTTC.

This sequence joins TRBV7-8 and TRBJ2-1, with TRBD2 as a possible D gene (7 bases). The length of the CDR3 is 16 residues. CDR1 SGHVS and CDR2 FQNEAQ come from the germline V gene. Trimming took 0 bases from V and 6 from J, leaving 15 bases between them. For the CDR3, the DNA is TGTGCCAGCAGCTTAGCGGAGGAAGGGGGGGGCAATGAGCAGTTCTTC. Protein sequence: CASSLAEEGGGNEQFF.

The V call is TRBV4-1, the J call TRBJ1-2; 7 nucleotides line up with TRBD1. V lost 0 bases to trimming and J lost 2 bases; unmatched junction nucleotides: 3. The CDR3 loop spans 15 amino acids. Germline V gene sequence: CDR1 MGHRA, CDR2 YSYEKL. Written as DNA, the CDR3 is TGCGCCAGCAGCCAAGAGGGGACAGCAAACTATGGCTACACCTTC. Its protein is CASSQEGTANYGYTF.

The J gene is TRBJ2-5, the V gene TRBV30, with D possibly being TRBD1 (5 bases). Germline CDR1 GTSNPN, CDR2 SVGIG (reference sequence). CDR3 length: 14 residues. The ends were cut back, 0 bases at V and 2 bases at J, with 10 bases in the middle. The CDR3 DNA reads as TGTGCCTGGAGTGTGTCCAGGGCGCAAGAGACCCAGTACTTC. The encoded protein is CAWSVSRAQETQYF. Combining the CDR3 with reference TRBV30 and TRBJ2-5 gives the whole variable domain SQTIHQWPATLVQPVGSPLSLECTVEGTSNPNLYWYRQAAGRGLQLLFYSVGIGQISSEVPQNLSASRPQDRQFILSSKKLLLSDSGFYLCAWSVSRAQETQYFGPGTRLLVL.

J is TRBJ2-3 and V is TRBV28, with 12 bases aligning to TRBD2. The CDR3 spans 16 residues. The germline V gene encodes CDR1 MDHEN and CDR2 SYDVKM. The V and J ends lost 4 bases and 5 bases, in that order; junction bases with no gene match: 7. CDR3 protein: CASSSSLAGGLDTQYF. Written as DNA, the CDR3 is TGTGCCAGCAGTTCTTCACTAGCGGGGGGCCTAGATACGCAGTATTTT.

This clone was counted a few times. The same CDR3 arises from other DNA sequences in this sample as well. V usage is TRBV6-5 and J usage is TRBJ1-1; D uncertain. V shed 0 bases and J shed 0 bases, with 8 bases lying between them. Germline CDR1 is MNHEY and CDR2 is SVGAGI. CDR3 size: 15 residues. CDR3 protein: CASSYSTRLNTEAFF. CDR3 DNA sequence: TGTGCCAGCAGTTACTCGACACGGTTGAACACTGAAGCTTTCTTT.

About this clone itself: The junction differs from germline at one of its ends, possibly a read error. This sequence joins TRBV6-1 and TRBJ2-3; 10 bases are a match to TRBD1. Germline loops: CDR1 MNHNS, CDR2 SASEGT. The CDR3 consists of 13 residues. Here the CDR3 DNA reads TGTGCCAGTAGTGACAGGGGGCGGGATACGCAGTATTTT. Translating it yields CASSDRGRDTQYF.

J is TRBJ2-5 and V is TRBV7-6; D unclear. Trimming shortened V by 0 bases and J by 2 bases, and 4 bases separated the two germline ends. Germline lookup yields CDR1 SGHVS and CDR2 FNYEAQ. CDR3 length equals 13 residues. The CDR3 DNA follows: TGTGCCAGCAGCTTAGCCCAGCAAGAGACCCAGTACTTC. Translating gives CASSLAQQETQYF.

Concerning this clone itself: The sample has other DNA sequences that encode this CDR3 too. CDR3 in amino acids: CASSLDLGGNYGYTF. CDR3 coding DNA: TGTGCCAGCAGCCTGGATCTAGGAGGGAACTATGGCTACACCTTC. The chain has TRBV5-4 and TRBJ1-2, with no clear D. The CDR3 has 15 residues. Trimming took 4 bases from V and 2 from J, leaving 15 bases between them. Germline CDR1 and CDR2: SGHNT and YYREEE (reference sequence).

V gene TRBV29-1 combines with J gene TRBJ2-7, with D maybe TRBD1 (6 bases). V lost 7 bases and J 0 bases, leaving 16 bases between the germline ends. Germline CDR1 and CDR2: SQVTM and ANQGSEA. The CDR3 totals 14 residues. The CDR3 DNA reads TGCAGCGCCGCCGGACAGAGGAGCTCCTACGAGCAGTACTTC. Translation: CSAAGQRSSYEQYF.

V gene TRBV27 combines with J gene TRBJ1-4; TRBD1 matches at 7 bases. V gave up 5 bases and J gave up 8 bases; unmatched junction bases: 11. The CDR3 has 15 residues. Looked up from germline, CDR1 is MNHEY and CDR2 is SMNVEV (reference sequence). The CDR3 sequence: CASSRRQGRDEKLFF. The CDR3 DNA reads TGTGCCAGCAGTAGACGACAGGGCCGAGACGAAAAACTGTTTTTT.

Here the CDR3 DNA reads TGTGCCTGGAGTCTACAGGGGGATCAGCCCCAGCATTTT. Its translation: CAWSLQGDQPQHF. The rearrangement links TRBV30 to TRBJ1-5, with 8 bases fitting TRBD1. The CDR3 length is 13 residues. V lost 2 bases, J lost 5 bases, and 2 bases stayed unmatched. The germline V gene has CDR1 GTSNPN and CDR2 SVGIG (reference sequence).

The count of this clone is one. The chain carries TRBV14 and TRBJ2-1; D is unresolved. Trimming removed 4 bases at V and 4 bases at J, with 14 bases between. CDR3 size: 15 residues. Looked up from germline, CDR1 is SGHDN and CDR2 is FVKESK. The CDR3 region has the DNA TGTGCCAGCAGCCCTATTGCTAGGTTATACAATGAGCAGTTCTTC. It yields the protein CASSPIARLYNEQFF.

The chain has TRBV4-1 and TRBJ2-1; 9 nucleotides line up with TRBD1. Looked up from germline, CDR1 is MGHRA and CDR2 is YSYEKL. The CDR3 loop spans 15 amino acids. V trimming: 4 bases; J trimming: 6 bases; junction bases outside the gene matches: 7. CDR3 in amino acids: CASSRGQGSPNEQFF. In DNA, the CDR3 is TGCGCCAGCAGCCGAGGACAGGGGAGTCCCAATGAGCAGTTCTTC.

The chain carries TRBV30 and TRBJ1-3; the D is unclear. Germline loops: CDR1 GTSNPN, CDR2 SVGIG (reference sequence). Trimming took 1 base from V and 0 from J, leaving 13 bases between them. The CDR3 is 16 amino acids. The CDR3 nucleotides are TGTGCCTGGAGTGGACTAGGCCTGATCTCTGGAAACACCATATATTTT. It codes for CAWSGLGLISGNTIYF. Drawing the rest from reference TRBV30 and TRBJ1-3, the complete variable domain is SQTIHQWPATLVQPVGSPLSLECTVEGTSNPNLYWYRQAAGRGLQLLFYSVGIGQISSEVPQNLSASRPQDRQFILSSKKLLLSDSGFYLCAWSGLGLISGNTIYFGEGSWLTVV.

This clone showed up just a few times. The chain couples TRBV19 to TRBJ1-2; the match to TRBD1 covers 8 bases. The V gene's germline CDR1 is LNHDA and CDR2 SQIVND (reference sequence). This CDR3 is 14 amino acids long. J gave up 4 bases and V 6 bases, and 7 bases lay outside the gene matches. DNA of the CDR3: TGTGCCAGTAGCGACCAGGGGGCAAGCTATGGCTACACCTTC. Translation: CASSDQGASYGYTF.

On this clone itself: Germline and junction disagree at one end, which may indicate a read error. The chain joins TRBV4-3 to TRBJ1-2, with D perhaps matching TRBD1 (6 bases). The germline CDR1 and CDR2 sequences are LGHNA and YSLEER. The length of the CDR3 is 15 residues. CDR3 sequence (DNA): TGCGCCAGCAGCCGTGAGGCAGGGGCAGGCTATGGCTACCCCTTC. Encoded protein: CASSREAGAGYGYPF.

The chain has TRBV7-7 and TRBJ2-3, with TRBD1 as a possible D gene (5 bases). In germline, CDR1 is SSHAT, CDR2 FNYEAQ (reference sequence). There are 15 residues in the CDR3. The V end lost 3 bases, the J end lost 6 bases, and 16 bases lay between the germline ends. In nucleotides, the CDR3 is TGTGCCAGCAGCTTGAAGTCGGGCCCAGGGGATACGCAGTATTTT. Encoded protein: CASSLKSGPGDTQYF.

The chain carries TRBV5-6 and TRBJ1-4; D gene unclear. Germline CDR1 and CDR2: SGHDT and YYEEEE. There are 14 residues in the CDR3. V shed 4 bases and J shed 6 bases, with 13 bases lying between them. CDR3 region: CASSRGSRDEKLFF. CDR3 DNA: TGTGCCAGCAGCCGGGGTTCGAGGGATGAAAAACTGTTTTTT.

This chain uses TRBV9 with TRBJ1-3, with D possibly being TRBD1 (5 bases). Germline V CDR1 and CDR2: SGDLS, YYNGEE. V gave up 0 bases and J gave up 4 bases, with 5 bases separating them. There are 13 residues in the CDR3. The DNA of the CDR3 is TGTGCCAGCAGCGTAGGACAGGGAAACACCATATATTTT. Protein sequence: CASSVGQGNTIYF.

This clone was seen only a few times. The genes are TRBV19 and TRBJ2-6, with a weak D call TRBD2 (5 bases). V gave up 4 bases and J gave up 2 bases, with 9 bases separating them. Germline V gene data show CDR1 as LNHDA and CDR2 as SQIVND (reference sequence). The CDR3 runs to 15 residues. The CDR3 reads CASSNGLAGANVLTF. For the CDR3, the DNA is TGTGCCAGTAGTAACGGACTCGCTGGGGCCAACGTCCTGACTTTC.

The chain is built from TRBV27 and TRBJ2-7; TRBD2 is a possible D gene (7 bases). CDR1 MNHEY and CDR2 SMNVEV come from the germline V gene (reference sequence). The CDR3 is made up of 14 amino acids. The V gene lost 5 bases and the J gene lost 5 bases, with 16 bases spanning the gap. CDR3 bases: TGTGCCAGCAGTGCCCGCGGGGGCTTGCACGAGCAGTACTTC. Its protein product is CASSARGGLHEQYF.

The chain links TRBV4-2 to TRBJ1-1, with 7 bases that match TRBD1. The CDR3 is 15 amino acids. Germline loops: CDR1 LGHNA, CDR2 YNFKEQ. V shed 4 bases and J 3 bases; nucleotides not matched to a gene: 8. The CDR3, as DNA: TGTGCCAGCAGCCCATTAGAGGGGGCGGACACTGAAGCTTTCTTT. It is translated as CASSPLEGADTEAFF.

The chain joins TRBV7-2 to TRBJ1-3; TRBD1 aligns across 10 bases. Germline V gives CDR1 SGHTA, CDR2 FQGNSA. CDR3 length: 15 residues. The V and J ends lost 4 bases and 4 bases, in that order; junction bases with no gene match: 4. CDR3 DNA sequence: TGTGCCAGCAGCTCAGACAGGGGGCTAGGAAACACCATATATTTT. Translating it yields CASSSDRGLGNTIYF.

The CDR3 reads CASSLLDRGVYEQYF. CDR3 nucleotide sequence: TGTGCCAGCAGTTTATTAGACAGGGGGGTCTACGAGCAGTACTTC. This rearrangement joins TRBV27 to TRBJ2-7, with 9 bases matching TRBD1. The J segment lost 3 bases and the V segment lost 1 base, leaving 4 bases of the junction unmatched. This CDR3 comprises 15 residues. Germline CDR1 is MNHEY and CDR2 is SMNVEV (reference sequence).